This entry lists 18 T cell receptor beta chains sequenced from one sample in a study of post-analysis software for immune sequencing data. Study-wide points: Patients used about 5 TRBV segments, including TRBV5-6, TRBV5-1 and TRBV20-1, more often than controls.

Sequencing libraries made from TCR beta cDNA carried unique molecular identifiers. TCRdb fed the PCR reads into MiXCR, producing one record per CDR3 protein. The sample carries 700,000 to 900,000 distinct CDR3 sequences, about 43% recorded once. No antigens are known for them. Input material: blood. The origin of the receptors is a girl aged 10 to 17 with multiple sclerosis.

Points on this clonotype: This sequence may be a read error, since a much larger clone differs from it by one base. The CDR3 sequence is CASSLPQNPYGYTF. The DNA of the CDR3 is TGTGCCAGCAGCTTGCCACAGAACCCTTATGGCTACACCTTC. The chain joins TRBV7-9 to TRBJ1-2; D unresolved. The V gene's germline CDR1 is SEHNR and CDR2 FQNEAQ (reference sequence). Deletions cut 3 bases from V and 5 bases from J, with 13 bases between. The CDR3 is made up of 14 amino acids. The variable domain in full, completed from reference TRBV7-9 and TRBJ1-2, reads DTGVSQNPRHKITKRGQNVTFRCDPISEHNRLYWYRQTLGQGPEFLTYFQNEAQLEKSRLLSDRFSAERPKGSFSTLEIQRTEQGDSAMYLCASSLPQNPYGYTFGSGTRLTVV.

The rearrangement uses TRBV3-1 and TRBJ1-1; D uncertain. The ends were cut back, 7 bases at V and 1 base at J, with 7 bases in the middle. The CDR3 covers 12 residues. Germline values: CDR1 LGHDT, CDR2 YNNKEL (reference sequence). CDR3 sequence (DNA): TGTGCCAGCAACCACAGGAACACTGAAGCTTTCTTT. This sequence encodes CASNHRNTEAFF.

This chain connects TRBV12-3 or TRBV12-4 to TRBJ1-2; 7 bases agree with TRBD1. There are 14 residues in the CDR3. The J segment lost 3 bases and the V segment lost 6 bases, leaving 7 bases of the junction unmatched. For the CDR3, the DNA is TGTGCCAGCAGGAAGGACAGGAGCTACTATGGCTACACCTTC. It encodes CASRKDRSYYGYTF.

This clonotype was detected many times. The chain is built from TRBV6-1 and TRBJ1-2, with a possible D match to TRBD1 (5 bases). The CDR3 has 12 amino acids. Germline V gives CDR1 MNHNS, CDR2 SASEGT. The V end was cut by 6 bases, the J end by 2 bases, with 7 bases between. The chain's CDR3 is CASRGGNYGYTF. DNA of the CDR3: TGTGCCAGCAGGGGGGGGAACTATGGCTACACCTTC.

A few counts support this clonotype. This CDR3 is CASSTPTGPTYEQYF. The CDR3 DNA follows: TGTGCCAGCAGCACCCCGACAGGCCCTACCTACGAGCAGTACTTC. This chain links TRBV7-8 with TRBJ2-7; a possible D gene is TRBD1 (6 bases). Trimming cost V 5 bases and J 2 bases, with 16 bases left between them. The germline V gene encodes CDR1 SGHVS and CDR2 FQNEAQ. There are 15 residues in the CDR3.

V is TRBV7-3 and J is TRBJ2-7, with D maybe TRBD1 (5 bases). Germline lookup yields CDR1 SGHTA and CDR2 FQGTGA. V lost 0 bases and J lost 3, with 12 bases in between. The CDR3 is 15 amino acids. CDR3 residues: CASSLTLAGNYEQYF. The DNA of the CDR3 is TGTGCCAGCAGCTTAACGTTGGCAGGGAACTACGAGCAGTACTTC.

V usage is TRBV5-5 and J usage is TRBJ1-2; no definite D call. The V end lost 8 bases, the J end lost 4 bases, and 18 bases lay between the germline ends. The CDR3 is 14 residues long. Germline loops: CDR1 SGHKS, CDR2 YYEKEE (reference sequence). CDR3 sequence: CASTQRWLPYGYTF. The CDR3 nucleotides are TGTGCCAGTACCCAGCGGTGGCTCCCCTATGGCTACACCTTC.

The chain carries TRBV27 and TRBJ2-4; D is ambiguous. The ends were cut back, 5 bases at V and 9 bases at J, with 14 bases in the middle. Looked up from germline, CDR1 is MNHEY and CDR2 is SMNVEV (reference sequence). This CDR3 is built from 13 residues. DNA of the CDR3: TGTGCCAGCAGTCTTCATCCCAAGCGCATTCAGTACTTC. Protein: CASSLHPKRIQYF.

This clonotype was picked up a small number of times. The J gene is TRBJ1-4, the V gene TRBV7-9, with D possibly TRBD1 on 5 matching bases. V lost 1 base and J 7 bases, leaving 13 bases between the germline ends. The CDR3 totals 15 residues. Per germline, CDR1 SEHNR and CDR2 FQNEAQ (reference sequence). CDR3 region: CASSLVGESGEKLFF. In nucleotides, the CDR3 is TGTGCCAGCAGCTTAGTGGGGGAATCCGGTGAAAAACTGTTTTTT.

V usage is TRBV28 and J usage is TRBJ2-7; D not resolved. V was cut by 3 bases and J by 10 bases, with 13 bases left in between. The CDR3 is 12 residues long. Germline V gives CDR1 MDHEN, CDR2 SYDVKM. The CDR3 spells CASSLERLAQYF. The CDR3 region has the DNA TGTGCCAGCAGTTTGGAGAGATTGGCCCAGTACTTC.

This clonotype was seen more than once but under ten times. The rearrangement links TRBV30 to TRBJ1-2, with unresolved D. The germline V and J ends were trimmed by 4 bases and 0 bases, with 12 bases remaining between them. The CDR3 is made up of 14 amino acids. The germline V gene encodes CDR1 GTSNPN and CDR2 SVGIG (reference sequence). CDR3 coding DNA: TGTGCCTGGACTTGGGCCGTTGCTAACTATGGCTACACCTTC. Residues: CAWTWAVANYGYTF.

In its sample, this clonotype was seen once. The chain carries TRBV7-3 and TRBJ2-1; D remains ambiguous. Germline V lookup: CDR1 SGHTA, CDR2 FQGTGA. The CDR3 loop spans 15 amino acids. The V end was cut by 5 bases, the J end by 2 bases, with 13 bases between. The CDR3 reads CASSPHDGPYNEQFF. CDR3 nucleotide sequence: TGTGCCAGCAGCCCCCACGACGGTCCCTACAATGAGCAGTTCTTC.

The chain carries TRBV6-2 or TRBV6-3 and TRBJ2-1; 7 positions match TRBD1. The trim removed 2 bases at V and 6 bases at J, leaving 7 bases unmatched. Per germline, CDR1 MNHEY and CDR2 SVGEGT. The CDR3 covers 15 residues. The CDR3 DNA reads TGTGCCAGCAGTTACGTCCCAGGGGGAAGCAATGAGCAGTTCTTC. This sequence encodes CASSYVPGGSNEQFF.

The chain uses TRBV7-9 and TRBJ1-6; D not resolved. CDR3 length: 15 amino acids. Germline V gene data show CDR1 as SEHNR and CDR2 as FQNEAQ (reference sequence). Trimming shortened V by 5 bases and J by 0 bases, and 8 bases separated the two germline ends. The chain's CDR3 is CASSIVSSYNSPLHF. The DNA for the CDR3 is TGTGCCAGCAGCATCGTGAGCTCCTATAATTCACCCCTCCACTTT.

This clonotype was found a few times. CDR3 nucleotide sequence: TGTGCCAGCAGCTTTTTTCCCGGGGGGACAGATGCTAGCACAGATACGCAGTATTTT. Translating gives CASSFFPGGTDASTDTQYF. This chain uses TRBV7-2 with TRBJ2-3, with D perhaps assigned TRBD1 or TRBD2 (7 bases each). CDR1 is SGHTA and CDR2 is FQGNSA in the germline V gene. CDR3 length: 19 amino acids. The V and J ends lost 3 bases and 0 bases respectively, with 22 bases between them.

In its sample, this clonotype was seen a few times. The rearrangement uses TRBV6-5 and TRBJ2-5; 8 nucleotides line up with TRBD2. V shed 0 bases, J shed 4 bases, and the junction held 7 bases outside the gene matches. The length of the CDR3 is 16 residues. Germline lookup yields CDR1 MNHEY and CDR2 SVGAGI. Here the CDR3 reads CASSYSRGRMVETQYF. As DNA, the CDR3 is TGTGCCAGCAGTTACTCCCGCGGGAGGATGGTAGAGACCCAGTACTTC.

V is TRBV20-1 and J is TRBJ2-1; 7 bases line up with TRBD2. V was clipped by 6 bases and J by 5 bases; unmatched bases: 10. This CDR3 has 14 amino acids. CDR1 DFQATT and CDR2 SNEGSKA come from the germline V gene (reference sequence). The CDR3 spells CSAPMGLADNEQFF. CDR3 in DNA: TGCAGTGCCCCCATGGGGCTAGCGGACAATGAGCAGTTCTTC.

The CDR3 region has the DNA TGTGCCAGCAGTTTAGCGCGGGACAGGCCCATCCCGTACTTC. Protein: CASSLARDRPIPYF. The chain combines TRBV12-3 or TRBV12-4 with TRBJ2-5; 8 nucleotides agree with TRBD1. With V trimmed by 0 bases and J by 13 bases, 10 bases remained unmatched. The CDR3 loop spans 14 amino acids.